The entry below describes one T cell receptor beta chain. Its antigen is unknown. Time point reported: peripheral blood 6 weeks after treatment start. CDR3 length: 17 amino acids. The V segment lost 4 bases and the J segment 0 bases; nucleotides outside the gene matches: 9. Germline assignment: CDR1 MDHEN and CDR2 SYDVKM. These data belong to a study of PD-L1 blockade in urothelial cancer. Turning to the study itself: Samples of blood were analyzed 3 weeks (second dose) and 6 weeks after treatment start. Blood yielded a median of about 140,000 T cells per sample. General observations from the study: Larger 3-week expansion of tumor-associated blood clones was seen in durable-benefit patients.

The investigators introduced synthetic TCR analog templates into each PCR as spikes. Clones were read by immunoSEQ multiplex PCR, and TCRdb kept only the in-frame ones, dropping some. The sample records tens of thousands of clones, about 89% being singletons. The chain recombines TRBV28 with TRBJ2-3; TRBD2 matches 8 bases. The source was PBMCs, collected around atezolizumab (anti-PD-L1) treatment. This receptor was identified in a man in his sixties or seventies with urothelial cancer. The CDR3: CASSSFLIAGSTDTQYF. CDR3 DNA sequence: TGTGCCAGCAGTTCTTTCCTTATAGCGGGGAGCACAGATACGCAGTATTTT.